This TCR beta chain was captured by sequencing in a study of blood T cell repertoires in COVID-19. Study-wide context: COVID-19 samples, acute and convalescent, were from the United States, Italy and Spain. PBMCs, B-cell-depleted T cells, or T cells were the source of the cDNA or gDNA that made up the material.

CDR1 and CDR2 (germline): DFQATT, SNEGSKA (reference sequence). The CDR3 is 11 residues long. V was clipped by 6 bases and J by 5 bases, with 9 bases between them. Per the study methods: Nucleated cell number was recorded as an estimate derived from reference gene primer amplification. Generated by immunoSEQ multiplex PCR, the TCRdb table keeps only in-frame clones and is missing some. V and J calls plus clone size are reproduced from that table; the DNA served to infer D and trimming. The sample comprises 110,000 to 150,000 clones, about 86% of which are singletons, and approximately 8.3% rests with the top ten.

Sequencing was performed on peripheral blood. The chain couples TRBV20-1 to TRBJ2-3; no clear D. The source of this sequence is an older woman with acute or convalescent COVID-19. CDR3: CSATRGDTQYF. In nucleotides, the CDR3 is TGCAGTGCCACGCGAGGAGATACGCAGTATTTT.